These T cell receptor beta chains were read from a single sample in a study of a mutant IDH1 vaccine in newly diagnosed glioma. No antigen is known for these receptors. Clones were sequenced by immunoSEQ multiplex PCR, and TCRdb holds only the in-frame ones, with some missing. The repertoire consists of under 150,000 clones, with about four fifths occurring once and the leading ten covering 5.5%. The sample consisted of PBMCs, taken from a glioma patient whose treatment included an IDH1 peptide vaccine. These receptors came from a man in his forties or fifties with glioma. CDR3s include the opening cysteine and the closing phenylalanine or tryptophan. D genes are given only for firm matches. Size values are once, few and many counts, or a class for expanded clones, and some rows have none.

TRBJ1-1 | few | TRBV10-2 | . | CASSRSTEAFF | TGCGCCAGCAGCCGAAGTACTGAAGCTTTCTTT
TRBJ2-7 | . | TRBV19 | TRBD2 | CASSTPGGTYEQYF | TGTGCCAGTAGTACCCCGGGAGGGACCTACGAGCAGTACTTC
TRBJ2-7 | many | TRBV7-2 | TRBD2 | CASSSDPTSSHEQYF | TGTGCCAGCAGCTCCGATCCGACTAGCAGCCACGAGCAGTACTTC
TRBJ1-1 | . | TRBV19 | . | CASSLPLGGGGMNTEAFF | TGTGCCAGTAGCCTCCCCCTAGGAGGGGGAGGGATGAACACTGAAGCTTTCTTT
TRBJ1-2 | . | TRBV7-9 | . | CASSLEGVQGYTF | TGTGCCAGCAGCTTAGAGGGGGTTCAAGGCTACACCTTC
TRBJ2-6 | . | TRBV10-3 | TRBD1 | CAIGRDRDLSGANVLTF | TGTGCCATCGGCCGGGACAGGGACCTCTCTGGGGCCAACGTCCTGACTTTC
TRBJ1-5 | few | TRBV4-3 | . | CASSQERGILTQPQHF | TGCGCCAGCAGCCAAGAGCGCGGCATACTGACTCAGCCCCAGCATTTT
TRBJ1-1 | . | TRBV5-1 | . | CASSLEGVMNTEAFF | TGCGCCAGCAGCTTGGAAGGAGTAATGAACACTGAAGCTTTCTTT
TRBJ2-3 | . | TRBV6-1 | . | CASSESSQGTDTQYF | TGTGCCAGCAGTGAATCTAGCCAAGGTACAGATACGCAGTATTTT
TRBJ2-1 | . | TRBV18 | TRBD2 | CASSPAGVIEQFF | TGTGCCAGCTCCCCAGCGGGGGTGATCGAGCAGTTCTTC
TRBJ1-1 | . | TRBV6-5 | . | CASGPRMNTEAFF | TGTGCCAGCGGACCACGGATGAACACTGAAGCTTTCTTT
TRBJ2-1 | . | TRBV7-2 | TRBD1 | CASSLGQAYNEQFF | TGTGCCAGCAGCTTGGGACAGGCGTACAATGAGCAGTTCTTC
TRBJ1-1 | . | TRBV6-5 | . | CASRGANTEAFF | TGTGCCAGCAGGGGAGCGAACACTGAAGCTTTCTTT
TRBJ2-3 | once | TRBV10-3 | TRBD2 | CAIGLWGGDTQYF | TGTGCCATCGGGTTATGGGGGGGAGATACGCAGTATTTT
TRBJ1-6 | once | TRBV4-2 | . | CASSQDSIRGYNSPLHF | TGTGCCAGCAGCCAAGATAGCATAAGGGGCTATAATTCACCCCTCCACTTT
TRBJ1-2 | . | TRBV28 | . | CASRLSEIGAGYTF | TGTGCCAGCAGATTGTCCGAGATTGGGGCTGGCTACACCTTC
TRBJ1-1 | . | TRBV5-1 | TRBD1 | CASSLEGAGNTEAFF | TGCGCCAGCAGCTTGGAGGGGGCAGGAAACACTGAAGCTTTCTTT
TRBJ2-7 | . | TRBV4-3 | . | CASSQAGGRYEQYF | TGCGCCAGCAGCCAGGCCGGGGGGCGGTACGAGCAGTACTTC
TRBJ1-2 | . | TRBV30 | . | CAWSPDTGAYYGYTF | TGTGCCTGGAGTCCCGACACGGGGGCATACTATGGCTACACCTTC
TRBJ1-4 | . | TRBV29-1 | . | CSVETGLGEKLFF | TGCAGCGTTGAAACAGGGCTGGGAGAAAAACTGTTTTTT
TRBJ2-7 | . | TRBV5-6 | . | CASSGWAGSYEQYF | TGTGCCAGCAGCGGCTGGGCGGGCTCCTACGAGCAGTACTTC
TRBJ1-2 | once | TRBV14 | . | CASSQARVYGYTF | TGTGCCAGCAGCCAAGCCAGGGTCTATGGCTACACCTTC
TRBJ2-7 | . | TRBV7-9 | TRBD2 | CASSDSGSSSYEQYF | TGTGCCAGCAGCGATAGCGGGAGTTCGAGCTACGAGCAGTACTTC
TRBJ1-5 | few | TRBV19 | . | CASSKTGDQPQHF | TGTGCCAGTAGCAAAACAGGAGATCAGCCCCAGCATTTT
TRBJ1-4 | . | TRBV6-1 | . | CASSESLFGNEKLFF | TGTGCCAGCAGTGAAAGCCTTTTCGGTAATGAAAAACTGTTTTTT